Listed here are 22 T cell receptor beta chains from one sample, sequenced in a study of T cell responses to AZD1222 COVID-19 vaccine. TCRdb's table, derived via immunoSEQ multiplex PCR, lists solely in-frame clones and lacks some. The sample includes 95,000 to 150,000 clones, around 91% of them seen just once. Sequencing was performed on peripheral blood, taken on day 0 of AZD1222 vaccination. The receptors were sampled from an adult in good health.

V usage is TRBV15 and J usage is TRBJ1-5, with 7 bases aligning to TRBD1. The trim removed 0 bases at V and 0 bases at J, leaving 5 bases unmatched. Germline V gives CDR1 LNHNV, CDR2 YYDKDF (reference sequence). The CDR3 spans 17 residues. The CDR3 DNA sequence: TGTGCCACCAGCAGAGACAACAGGGGCGATAGCAATCAGCCCCAGCATTTT. Encoded protein: CATSRDNRGDSNQPQHF. The variable domain in full, with the rest retrieved from reference TRBV15 and TRBJ1-5, is DAMVIQNPRYQVTQFGKPVTLSCSQTLNHNVMYWYQQKSSQAPKLLFHYYDKDFNNEADTPDNFQSRRPNTSFCFLDIRSPGLGDTAMYLCATSRDNRGDSNQPQHFGDGTRLSIL.

The V call is TRBV19, the J call TRBJ1-6, with 9 bases matching TRBD1. Germline values: CDR1 LNHDA, CDR2 SQIVND (reference sequence). The J segment lost 6 bases and the V segment lost 5 bases, leaving 2 bases of the junction unmatched. The CDR3 consists of 14 residues. The CDR3 is CASSATGGNSPLHF. CDR3 coding DNA: TGTGCCAGTAGTGCGACAGGGGGTAATTCACCCCTCCACTTT.

V and J are TRBV11-2 and TRBJ1-5; a possible D gene is TRBD1 (6 bases). Trimming pared 3 bases from V and 3 bases from J, leaving 9 bases between. The CDR3 runs 14 residues. CDR1 and CDR2 from the germline V gene are SGHAT and FQNNGV. The CDR3 here is CASSLDRYNQPQHF. Here the CDR3 DNA reads TGTGCCAGCAGCTTGGACAGATACAATCAGCCCCAGCATTTT. Based on the CDR3 plus reference TRBV11-2 and TRBJ1-5, the full variable domain is EAGVAQSPRYKIIEKRQSVAFWCNPISGHATLYWYQQILGQGPKLLIQFQNNGVVDDSQLPKDRFSAERLKGVDSTLKIQPAKLEDSAVYLCASSLDRYNQPQHFGDGTRLSIL.

The V and J genes are TRBV18 and TRBJ1-3, with 8 positions matching TRBD1. V gave up 2 bases and J gave up 0 bases; unmatched junction bases: 6. Germline V gene lookup returns CDR1 KGHSH and CDR2 LQKENI. This CDR3 region has 17 residues. CDR3 sequence: CASSPSTGGSSGNTIYF. In DNA form, the CDR3 reads TGTGCCAGCTCACCATCTACAGGGGGTAGCTCTGGAAACACCATATATTTT.

The chain joins TRBV6-2 or TRBV6-3 to TRBJ1-2, with TRBD1 identical over 9 bases. V was pared by 1 base and J by 7 bases, with 10 bases of the junction left unmatched. CDR1 is MNHEY, CDR2 SVGEGT, per germline. The CDR3 loop spans 16 amino acids. The chain's CDR3 is CASSYFIGQGTGGYTF. As DNA, the CDR3 is TGTGCCAGCAGTTACTTCATAGGACAGGGGACCGGTGGCTACACCTTC.

This chain joins TRBV19 and TRBJ1-2; D perhaps matches TRBD1 (5 bases). Germline CDR1 LNHDA, CDR2 SQIVND (reference sequence). Trimming pared 7 bases from V and 4 bases from J, leaving 13 bases between. This CDR3 region has 13 residues. This chain's CDR3 is CASMNRKVYGYTF. In nucleotides, the CDR3 is TGTGCCAGTATGAACAGGAAAGTCTATGGCTACACCTTC.

The chain uses TRBV7-3 and TRBJ2-3; D possibly matches TRBD1 or TRBD2 (5 bases each). V was trimmed by 5 bases and J by 6 bases, leaving 15 bases between them. CDR1 is SGHTA, CDR2 FQGTGA, per germline. This CDR3 region has 14 residues. The CDR3 DNA reads TGTGCCAGCAGCCCATGGGGCGGCGGGGATACGCAGTATTTT. Protein product: CASSPWGGGDTQYF.

This chain uses TRBV3-1 (or the pseudogene TRBV3-2) with TRBJ1-3, with TRBD1 identical over 7 bases. The CDR3 contains 14 residues. The junction had 6 bases not matched to a gene; V was cut back by 4 bases and J by 6 bases. CDR1 and CDR2 (germline): LGHDT, YNNKEL (reference sequence). Here the CDR3 DNA reads TGTGCCAGCAGCCTAGGGACAGCCTCAAACACCATATATTTT. Protein product: CASSLGTASNTIYF.

This rearrangement joins TRBV7-8 to TRBJ2-4; D call uncertain. Germline values: CDR1 SGHVS, CDR2 FQNEAQ. Trimming pared 5 bases from V and 0 bases from J, leaving 11 bases between. CDR3 size: 15 residues. The CDR3 protein is CASSPVPLAKNIQYF. CDR3 sequence (DNA): TGTGCCAGCAGCCCCGTGCCCCTAGCCAAAAACATTCAGTACTTC.

The rearrangement links TRBV19 to TRBJ1-6; D is possibly TRBD1 (5 bases). Germline-derived CDR1 and CDR2 are LNHDA and SQIVND (reference sequence). V was clipped by 6 bases and J by 7 bases, with 10 bases between them. The CDR3 sequence is 13 residues long. Written as DNA, the CDR3 is TGTGCCAGTAGAGGGGACGCCAATTCACCCCTCCACTTT. Translated: CASRGDANSPLHF.

This clone was observed once. V and J are TRBV12-3 or TRBV12-4 and TRBJ2-3; the D is unclear. The V end lost 7 bases, the J end lost 4 bases, and 6 bases lay between the germline ends. The CDR3 totals 11 residues. CDR3 DNA sequence: TGTGCCAGCACTCGCTCAGATACGCAGTATTTT. This gives the protein CASTRSDTQYF.

V is TRBV29-1 and J is TRBJ2-3; TRBD2 might be the D (5 bases). The CDR3 loop spans 14 amino acids. Germline lookup yields CDR1 SQVTM and CDR2 ANQGSEA. Between the trimmed V and J ends, which lost 3 bases and 1 base, there was a span of 11 bases. CDR3 loop: CSVEDGLGTDTQYF. CDR3 bases: TGCAGCGTTGAGGATGGACTTGGCACAGATACGCAGTATTTT.

The chain recombines TRBV20-1 with TRBJ2-4; D is undetermined. The V gene lost 5 bases and the J gene lost 9 bases, with 8 bases spanning the gap. CDR1 is DFQATT and CDR2 is SNEGSKA in the germline V gene (reference sequence). This CDR3 contains 10 residues. The CDR3 here is CSAELGIQYF. The CDR3 bases are TGCAGTGCTGAACTTGGCATTCAGTACTTC.

The J gene is TRBJ2-3, the V gene TRBV7-9, with TRBD1 as a possible D gene (6 bases). CDR1 and CDR2 from the germline V gene are SEHNR and FQNEAQ (reference sequence). Between the trimmed V and J ends, which lost 4 bases and 2 bases, there was a span of 13 bases. The CDR3 totals 15 residues. The CDR3 DNA reads TGTGCCAGCAGCTCCCGGGACATTGACACAGATACGCAGTATTTT. Translating gives CASSSRDIDTDTQYF.

The chain joins TRBV5-1 to TRBJ2-2, with 8 bases that match TRBD1. V dropped 4 bases and J dropped 6; count of bases not matched to a gene: 8. Germline V gives CDR1 SGHRS, CDR2 YFSETQ. CDR3 length: 15 residues. The CDR3 loop is CASSPRTGSPGELFF. The CDR3 nucleotides read TGCGCCAGCAGCCCACGGACAGGGTCGCCCGGGGAGCTGTTTTTT.

The table lists this clone with a few counts. CDR3 sequence: CASSQLWMGKQFF. CDR3 DNA: TGTGCCAGCAGCCAGCTCTGGATGGGGAAGCAGTTCTTC. This chain joins TRBV7-2 and TRBJ2-1, with D unclear. Trimming shortened V by 5 bases and J by 11 bases, and 16 bases separated the two germline ends. This CDR3 comprises 13 residues. CDR1 is SGHTA, CDR2 FQGNSA, per germline.

This sequence joins TRBV6-5 and TRBJ1-2; 7 nucleotides line up with TRBD1. CDR1 and CDR2 (germline): MNHEY, SVGAGI. The length of the CDR3 is 16 residues. Losses at the gene ends were 0 bases for V and 4 bases for J; bases not matched to a gene: 8. The CDR3 DNA sequence: TGTGCCAGCAGTTACTCGACAGGGTTTAGGAGCTATGGCTACACCTTC. Translating it yields CASSYSTGFRSYGYTF.

The chain couples TRBV7-9 to TRBJ2-1; 8 nucleotides match TRBD1. Trimming removed 5 bases from V and 9 bases from J; junction bases left unmatched: 9. Germline V CDR1 and CDR2: SEHNR, FQNEAQ (reference sequence). There are 14 residues in the CDR3. CDR3 DNA sequence: TGTGCCAGCAGCGATGGACAGGGACGGTCTGAGCAGTTCTTC. Translated, it gives CASSDGQGRSEQFF.

The chain links TRBV1 to TRBJ1-5; the table's TRBD1 call for D was not verified on the DNA. TRBV1 is recorded as a pseudogene. There are 14 residues in the CDR3. CDR3 sequence reads: CTSSLSRAYQPQHF. Here the CDR3 DNA reads TGCACCAGCAGCCTATCCAGGGCATATCAGCCCCAGCATTTT.

The CDR3 DNA follows: TGTGCCAGCAGTTACCCTGTGTATATTCGGGGGTGGCAGCCCCAGCATTTT. This gives the protein CASSYPVYIRGWQPQHF. The V gene is TRBV6-2 or TRBV6-3, the J gene TRBJ1-5; perhaps TRBD1 as D (5 bases). Germline loops: CDR1 MNHEY, CDR2 SVGEGT. The CDR3 totals 17 residues. Trimming took off 2 bases at V and 7 bases at J, with 21 bases between the two ends.

This chain joins TRBV7-8 and TRBJ1-2; TRBD1 matches at 8 bases. CDR1 is SGHVS and CDR2 is FQNEAQ in the germline V gene. The CDR3 loop spans 16 amino acids. J was trimmed by 1 base and V by 0 bases; bases with no gene match: 4. CDR3 nucleotides: TGTGCCAGCAGCTTAGCGCGGACAGGGCTTAACTATGGCTACACCTTC. It encodes CASSLARTGLNYGYTF.

The rearrangement uses TRBV18 and TRBJ2-5, with 7 bases identical to TRBD1. V gave up 0 bases and J gave up 5 bases; unmatched junction bases: 3. CDR1 is KGHSH, CDR2 LQKENI, per germline. The CDR3 is made up of 14 amino acids. The DNA of the CDR3 is TGTGCCAGCTCACCACCGGACAGGAGGGAGACCCAGTACTTC. This translates into CASSPPDRRETQYF.